The entry that follows covers one T cell receptor beta chain sequence. Its target is not known. This specimen belongs to a study of CD8+CD57+ T cells in acquired aplastic anemia. The study, taken as a whole, reports: It was found that some 30 CD8+ CDR3 sequences were shared between patients and controls.

Profiling that covered TCR beta VDJ and CDR3 relied on genomic DNA as its template. From the reads, TCRdb called clonotypes with MiXCR, one entry per CDR3 protein. The data contain about 120,000 distinct CDR3 sequences, roughly 55% of them singletons. CDR3 length: 13 amino acids. Germline V gives CDR1 SGDLS, CDR2 YYNGEE. V was cut by 0 bases and J by 2 bases, with 5 bases left in between. Selection for sequencing was limited to patients who had shown CD8+CD57+ cell expansion by flow cytometry. This clonotype was obtained from a human donor with aplastic anemia. V is TRBV9 and J is TRBJ1-1; D remains unclear. The sequencing sample was made of sorted CD4+, CD8+, or CD8+CD57+ T cells (not recorded which) from PBMCs. The CDR3 loop reads CASSVEINTEAFF. CDR3 nucleotide sequence: TGTGCCAGCAGCGTAGAGATAAACACTGAAGCTTTCTTT. The full variable domain, rest sourced from reference TRBV9 and TRBJ1-1, is DSGVTQTPKHLITATGQRVTLRCSPRSGDLSVYWYQQSLDQGLQFLIQYYNGEERAKGNILERFSAQQFPDLHSELNLSSLELGDSALYFCASSVEINTEAFFGQGTRLTVV.